This section outlines one TCR beta chain sequence together with its context. The antigen is unknown. This record comes from a study of blood T cells in healthy people across ages. At the level of the study: Template switching retrieved approximately one barcoded beta molecule for each two T cells.

Study-wide results and caveats: The study found more naive CD4+ cells and higher diversity in long-lived than aged donors. Observed TCR beta diversity per million T cells went down as age went up. This fall followed a roughly linear course with age.

Per the germline V gene, CDR1 is SQVTM and CDR2 is ANQGSEA. The CDR3 is 16 amino acids. Losses at the gene ends were 7 bases for V and 5 bases for J; bases not matched to a gene: 13. A sample-barcoded 5' primer and a J-beta primer mix were used in a second PCR of roughly 6 to 12 cycles. TCRdb ran MiXCR on the 5' RACE reads and lists one entry per CDR3 protein. This table has over 950,000 distinct CDR3 sequences, just over 50% appearing once. Source material: blood. The receptor comes from a woman aged 60 to 75 in good health. The rearrangement joins TRBV29-1 to TRBJ2-1; TRBD1 aligns across 11 bases. DNA of the CDR3: TGCAGCGCTTACGGCCCCGGGACAGGGGGTAACAATGAGCAGTTCTTC. Translated, it gives CSAYGPGTGGNNEQFF.